The rows below give T cell receptor beta chains drawn from one sample of a study of spatial heterogeneity in lung cancer. From the 5' RACE reads, TCRdb called clonotypes with MiXCR, one entry per CDR3 protein. The sample includes some 64,000 distinct CDR3 sequences, roughly 7.9% of them seen just once. The material sequenced was PBMCs, taken at surgery. The receptors derive from a female donor with early-stage non-small cell lung cancer. Both conserved end residues are part of each CDR3. D genes are given only for firm matches. Part of the rows lack a size; the others show once, few, many or a class for expanded clones.

J,V,size,D,DNA,CDR3
TRBJ1-6,TRBV11-1,many,TRBD1,TGTGCCAGCAGCCAACAGGGGGTGAAGGATTCACCCCTCCACTTT,CASSQQGVKDSPLHF
TRBJ2-5,TRBV29-1,many,NA,TGCAGCGTCATGCCCTTGGGGGCAGGTCAAGAGACCCAGTACTTC,CSVMPLGAGQETQYF
TRBJ2-3,TRBV5-1,NA,TRBD1,TGCGCCAGCAGCCTGGGGACAGGGGAGTCCTCAGATACGCAGTATTTT,CASSLGTGESSDTQYF
TRBJ2-7,TRBV12-3/TRBV12-4,NA,NA,TGTGCCAGCAGTCTTACACCCTACGAGCAGTACTTC,CASSLTPYEQYF
TRBJ1-1,TRBV7-9,NA,NA,TGTGCCAGCAGCCCGGAAATCATGAACACTGAAGCTTTCTTT,CASSPEIMNTEAFF
TRBJ2-2,TRBV10-3,NA,NA,TGTGCCACAAGACCTCGTAGCACCGGGGAGCTGTTTTTT,CATRPRSTGELFF
TRBJ1-1,TRBV6-5,few,NA,TGTGCCAGCAGTCTCCGGTGGCAGGGCACTGAAGCTTTCTTT,CASSLRWQGTEAFF
TRBJ1-2,TRBV30,few,TRBD1,TGTGCCTGGAGTACGGCAGGGGGCTTCTATGGCTACACCTTC,CAWSTAGGFYGYTF
TRBJ1-1,TRBV24-1,few,NA,TGTGCCACCAGTCCGGACGCCCGGAACACTGAAGCTTTCTTT,CATSPDARNTEAFF
TRBJ1-1,TRBV18,many,NA,TGTGCCAGCTCACGGAACAGCGACACTGAAGCTTTCTTT,CASSRNSDTEAFF
TRBJ2-1,TRBV6-5,many,NA,TGTGCCAGCCACAGGGGCGGGAGCGGTTACAATGAGCAGTTCTTC,CASHRGGSGYNEQFF
TRBJ2-3,TRBV28,NA,NA,TGTGCCAGCACCTCAGCGGCAGATACGCAGTATTTT,CASTSAADTQYF
TRBJ2-2,TRBV2,many,TRBD1,TGTGCCAGCAGCCCGGGACAGATGAACACCGGGGAGCTGTTTTTT,CASSPGQMNTGELFF
TRBJ1-5,TRBV2,many,NA,TGTGCCAGCAGTGAAGCGGCGGGCAGGGGAGGCCAGCCCCAGCATTTT,CASSEAAGRGGQPQHF
TRBJ1-2,TRBV28,many,NA,TGTGCCAGCGCCCCTGAGGAGGGCACGATCCTTTGGTATGGCTACACCTTC,CASAPEEGTILWYGYTF
TRBJ2-4,TRBV20-1,few,NA,TGCAGTGCTAGAGTTCGCGACGGAAACATTCAGTACTTC,CSARVRDGNIQYF
TRBJ2-7,TRBV5-1,many,NA,TGCGCCAGCAGCTTGGATGTCAGGTTCGGAACCTACGAGCAGTACTTC,CASSLDVRFGTYEQYF
TRBJ2-1,TRBV27,NA,TRBD1,TGTGCCAGCAGCCGAAACAGGGACAGGAGCTCCTACAATGAGCAGTTCTTC,CASSRNRDRSSYNEQFF
TRBJ1-4,TRBV20-1,many,NA,TGCAGTGCTAGAGAAGAAACGGGCGGACTGTTTTTT,CSAREETGGLFF
TRBJ2-7,TRBV15,few,NA,TGTGCCACCAGCAGAGATCTAACAGCGGCCTCAAGGGAGCAGTACTTC,CATSRDLTAASREQYF
TRBJ2-2,TRBV3-1,few,NA,TGTGCCAGCAGCGCCGGGGGCTCGAACACCGGGGAGCTGTTTTTT,CASSAGGSNTGELFF
TRBJ1-1,TRBV28,many,TRBD1,TGTGCCAGCTGTCCTCCCAGCCTTTTGACAGGGGAAGCTTTCTTT,CASCPPSLLTGEAFF
TRBJ2-5,TRBV13,few,NA,TGTGCCAGCAGCTTAGGCCGAAAGGGTGGGGAGCCCCAGTACTTC,CASSLGRKGGEPQYF
TRBJ1-4,TRBV20-1,NA,NA,TGCAGTGCCCAGGCGGGTAATGAAAAACTGTTTTTT,CSAQAGNEKLFF
TRBJ2-3,TRBV24-1,many,TRBD2,TGTGCCACCAGTGATGGACTAGCGGGGAGCACAGATACGCAGTATTTT,CATSDGLAGSTDTQYF
TRBJ1-5,TRBV5-1,few,NA,TGCGCCAGCAGCTGGCTGGGGGATCAGCCCCAGCATTTT,CASSWLGDQPQHF